This T cell receptor beta chain was sequenced in a study of blood T cells in healthy people across ages. Sample-barcoded 5' priming and a J-beta primer mix drove a second PCR of about 7 to 12 cycles. TCRdb fed the 5' RACE reads into MiXCR, producing one record per CDR3 protein. The data hold roughly 1,000,000 distinct CDR3 sequences, with approximately 25% observed a single time. The CDR3 is made up of 14 amino acids. The germline V gene encodes CDR1 ENHRY and CDR2 SYGVKD. V shed 3 bases and J shed 5 bases, with 12 bases lying between them. Points on this clonotype: The antigen is unknown.

Each donor had around 11 milliliters of peripheral blood drawn. Findings of the study overall: Investigators treated diversity estimates from one million T cells as underestimates.

This sample was shared with a second study, whose subject was T cells of mothers and their children. From that study: Donors were three healthy Caucasian mothers and their six children.

Sequencing was done on a sample of blood. This chain connects TRBV10-3 to TRBJ2-3; the D gene is possibly TRBD2 (7 bases). The sequence came from a girl aged 2-9 years in good health. The CDR3 here is CAISELGGRDTQYF. DNA for the CDR3: TGTGCCATCAGTGAATTGGGGGGGCGAGATACGCAGTATTTT.